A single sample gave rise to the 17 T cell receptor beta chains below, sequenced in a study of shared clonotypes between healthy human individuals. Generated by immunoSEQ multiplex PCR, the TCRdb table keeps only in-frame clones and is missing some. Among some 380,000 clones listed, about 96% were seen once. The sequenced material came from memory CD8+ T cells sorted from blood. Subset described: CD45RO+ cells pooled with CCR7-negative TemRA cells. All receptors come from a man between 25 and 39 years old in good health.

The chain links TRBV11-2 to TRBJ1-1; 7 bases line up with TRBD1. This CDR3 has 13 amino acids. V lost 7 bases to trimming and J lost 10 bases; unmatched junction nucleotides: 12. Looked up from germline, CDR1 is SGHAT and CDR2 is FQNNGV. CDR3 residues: CASIHRVDRAAFF. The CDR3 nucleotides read TGTGCCAGCATCCATCGAGTCGACAGGGCAGCTTTCTTT.

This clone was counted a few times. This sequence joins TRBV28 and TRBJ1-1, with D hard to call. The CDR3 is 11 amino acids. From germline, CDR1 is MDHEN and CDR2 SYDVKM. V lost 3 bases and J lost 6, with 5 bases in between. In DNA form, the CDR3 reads TGTGCCAGCAGTTTCCGGGCTGAAGCTTTCTTT. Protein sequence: CASSFRAEAFF. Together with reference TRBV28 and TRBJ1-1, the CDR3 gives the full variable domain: DVKVTQSSRYLVKRTGEKVFLECVQDMDHENMFWYRQDPGLGLRLIYFSYDVKMKEKGDIPEGYSVSREKKERFSLILESASTNQTSMYLCASSFRAEAFFGQGTRLTVV.

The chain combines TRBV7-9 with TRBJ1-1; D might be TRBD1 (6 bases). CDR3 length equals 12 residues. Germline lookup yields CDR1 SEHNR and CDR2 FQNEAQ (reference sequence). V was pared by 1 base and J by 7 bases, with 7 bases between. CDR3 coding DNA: TGTGCCAGCAGCTTAGGCAGGGGTGAAGCTTTCTTT. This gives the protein CASSLGRGEAFF.

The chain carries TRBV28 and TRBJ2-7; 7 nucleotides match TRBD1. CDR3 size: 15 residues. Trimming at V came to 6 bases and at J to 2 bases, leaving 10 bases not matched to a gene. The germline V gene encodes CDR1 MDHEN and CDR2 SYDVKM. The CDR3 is CASRDRDSLAYEQYF. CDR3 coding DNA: TGTGCCAGCAGAGACCGGGACAGCTTAGCCTACGAGCAGTACTTC.

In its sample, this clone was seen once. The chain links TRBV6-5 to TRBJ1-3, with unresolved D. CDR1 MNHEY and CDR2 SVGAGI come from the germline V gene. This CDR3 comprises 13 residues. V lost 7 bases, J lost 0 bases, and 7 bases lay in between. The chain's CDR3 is CASTKPSGNTIYF. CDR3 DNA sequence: TGTGCCAGCACCAAACCCTCTGGAAACACCATATATTTT.

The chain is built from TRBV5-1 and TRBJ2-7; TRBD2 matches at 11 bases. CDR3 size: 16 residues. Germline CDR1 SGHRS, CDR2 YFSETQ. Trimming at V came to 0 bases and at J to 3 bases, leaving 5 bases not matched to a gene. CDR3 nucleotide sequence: TGCGCCAGCAGCTTGGCCGTAGGGACTAGCGGCTACGAGCAGTACTTC. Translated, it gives CASSLAVGTSGYEQYF.

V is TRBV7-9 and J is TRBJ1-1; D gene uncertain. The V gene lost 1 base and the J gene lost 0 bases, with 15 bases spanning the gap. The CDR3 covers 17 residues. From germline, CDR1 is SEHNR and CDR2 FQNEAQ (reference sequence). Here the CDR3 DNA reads TGTGCCAGCAGCTTAGGGCCCGTGGCCCTTATGAACACTGAAGCTTTCTTT. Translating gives CASSLGPVALMNTEAFF.

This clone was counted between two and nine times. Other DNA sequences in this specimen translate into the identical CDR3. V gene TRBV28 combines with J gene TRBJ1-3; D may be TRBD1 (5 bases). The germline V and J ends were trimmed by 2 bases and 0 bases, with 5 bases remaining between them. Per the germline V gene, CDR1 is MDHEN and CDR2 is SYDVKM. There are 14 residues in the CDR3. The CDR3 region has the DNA TGTGCCAGCAGTTTAGGGGGCTCTGGAAACACCATATATTTT. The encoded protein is CASSLGGSGNTIYF. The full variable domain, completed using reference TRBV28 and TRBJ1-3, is DVKVTQSSRYLVKRTGEKVFLECVQDMDHENMFWYRQDPGLGLRLIYFSYDVKMKEKGDIPEGYSVSREKKERFSLILESASTNQTSMYLCASSLGGSGNTIYFGEGSWLTVV.

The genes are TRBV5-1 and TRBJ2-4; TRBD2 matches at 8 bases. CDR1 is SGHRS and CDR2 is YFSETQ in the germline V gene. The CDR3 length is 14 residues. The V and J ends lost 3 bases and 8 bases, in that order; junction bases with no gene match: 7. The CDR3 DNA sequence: TGCGCCAGCAGCTCCCGGGGGGGGCCGTACATTCAGTACTTC. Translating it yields CASSSRGGPYIQYF.

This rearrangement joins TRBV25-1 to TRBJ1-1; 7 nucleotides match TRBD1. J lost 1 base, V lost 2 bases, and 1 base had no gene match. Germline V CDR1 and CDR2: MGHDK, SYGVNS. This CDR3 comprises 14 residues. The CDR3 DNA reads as TGTGCCAGCAGTGAAGACAGGGAGAACACTGAAGCTTTCTTT. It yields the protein CASSEDRENTEAFF. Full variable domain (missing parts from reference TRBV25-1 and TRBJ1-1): EADIYQTPRYLVIGTGKKITLECSQTMGHDKMYWYQQDPGMELHLIHYSYGVNSTEKGDLSSESTVSRIRTEHFPLTLESARPSHTSQYLCASSEDRENTEAFFGQGTRLTVV.

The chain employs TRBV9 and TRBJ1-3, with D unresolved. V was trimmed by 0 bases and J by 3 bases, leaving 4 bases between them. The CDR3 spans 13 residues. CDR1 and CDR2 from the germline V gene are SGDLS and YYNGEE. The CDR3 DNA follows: TGTGCCAGCAGCGTAGGAGGTGGAAACACCATATATTTT. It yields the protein CASSVGGGNTIYF.

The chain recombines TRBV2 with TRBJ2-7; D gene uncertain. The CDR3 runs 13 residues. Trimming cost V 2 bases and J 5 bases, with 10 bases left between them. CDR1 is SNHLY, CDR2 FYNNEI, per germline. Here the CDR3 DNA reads TGTGCCAGCAGTGAAAGGGCCGTAAACGAGCAGTACTTC. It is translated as CASSERAVNEQYF.

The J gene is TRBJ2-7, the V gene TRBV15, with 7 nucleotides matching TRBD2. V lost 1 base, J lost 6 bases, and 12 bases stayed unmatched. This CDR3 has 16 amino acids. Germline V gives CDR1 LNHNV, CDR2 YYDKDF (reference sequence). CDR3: CATSRGQTSRGVEQYF. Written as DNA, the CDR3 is TGTGCCACCAGCAGAGGTCAGACTAGCAGAGGGGTCGAGCAGTACTTC.

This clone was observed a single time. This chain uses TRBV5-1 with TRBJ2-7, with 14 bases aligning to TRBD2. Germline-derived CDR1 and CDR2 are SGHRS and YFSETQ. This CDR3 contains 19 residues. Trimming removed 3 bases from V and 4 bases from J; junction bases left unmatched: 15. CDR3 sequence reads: CASSSLGTSGRGSSYEQYF. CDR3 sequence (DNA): TGCGCCAGCAGCTCCCTAGGGACTAGCGGGAGAGGCTCCTCTTACGAGCAGTACTTC.

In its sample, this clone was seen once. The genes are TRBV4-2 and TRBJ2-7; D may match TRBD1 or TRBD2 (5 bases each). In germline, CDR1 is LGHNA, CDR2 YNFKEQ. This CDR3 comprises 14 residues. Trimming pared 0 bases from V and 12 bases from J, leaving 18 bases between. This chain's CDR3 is CASSQDGGAQVRYF. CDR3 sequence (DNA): TGTGCCAGCAGCCAAGATGGGGGAGCCCAAGTGCGGTACTTC.

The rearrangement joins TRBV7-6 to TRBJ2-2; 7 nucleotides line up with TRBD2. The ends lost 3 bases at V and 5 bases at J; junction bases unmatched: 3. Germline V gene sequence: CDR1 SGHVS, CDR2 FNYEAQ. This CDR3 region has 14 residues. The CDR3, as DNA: TGTGCCAGCAGCTTGGCGGGAGTAACCGGGGAGCTGTTTTTT. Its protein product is CASSLAGVTGELFF.

CDR3 sequence: CASSPGTSKAEQYF. CDR3 DNA sequence: TGCGCCAGCAGCCCTGGGACTAGTAAGGCCGAGCAGTACTTC. This chain links TRBV5-1 with TRBJ2-7; 8 positions match TRBD2. The CDR3 runs 14 residues. Losses at the gene ends were 4 bases for V and 6 bases for J; bases not matched to a gene: 9. Germline V CDR1 and CDR2: SGHRS, YFSETQ.